The source of this T cell receptor (beta chain) is a study of OX40 agonist ivuxolimab in advanced cancers. Notes on the research overall: Ivuxolimab was an agonistic, fully human IgG2 monoclonal antibody directed against OX40 (CD134), a costimulatory receptor. The paper reports the monotherapy dose-escalation portion (N = 52 patients) of the phase I ivuxolimab trial. Prior anti-PD-1, anti-PD-L1 or anti-CTLA-4 therapy was permitted, and checkpoint inhibitors had been received by less than 45% of dose-escalation patients. Three dose-escalation patients achieved partial responses, one with hepatocellular carcinoma and two with cutaneous melanoma. Of the roughly 52 patients in dose escalation, about 19 had hepatocellular carcinoma, some 15 had melanoma, 9 had renal cell carcinoma and 9 had head and neck cancer. A male proportion of 75% to 85% and a mean age of about 60 years, ranging from about 23 to 79, were recorded for the dose-escalation cohort. The purpose of peripheral TCRbeta sequencing was to test whether ivuxolimab changed TCR sequence diversity and led to clonal T-cell expansion. Intravenous ivuxolimab was administered to patients every 2 weeks at six dose levels: 0.01, 0.1, 0.3, 1.5, 3 and 10 mg/kg.

The study at large found these results: Antigen specificity was not determined for the clonally expanded peripheral T cells. At doses from 0.1 to 3.0 mg/kg, clonal expansion was seen in both CD4+ and CD8+ blood T cells between baseline and week 6. Low levels of normalized T-cell clonal expansion were also seen in some patients who did not respond. In the 0.1-3.0 mg/kg groups, partial responders had among the lowest normalized peripheral clonal expansion, particularly in CD8+ T cells. After ivuxolimab, expanded clones were on average more numerous among CD8+ T cells than among CD4+ T cells.

To sequence the TCRbeta CDR3 region, genomic DNA was isolated from the sorted cells. TCRbeta CDR3 regions were sequenced using the immunoSEQ Assay. Not all clones reach the TCRdb copy of this immuneACCESS table, which keeps in-frame sequences only. Checked studies attribute under half of the gap to unresolved V genes and leave the rest unexplained. The sample records tens of thousands of clones, around nine tenths of which are singletons. 1.5% to 2% of the sample goes to the ten largest clones. Patients with a history of autoimmune disease or receiving systemic immunosuppression were excluded from the trial. In every dose cohort, peripheral blood was drawn for TCR sequencing at baseline, cycle 4 day 1, and cycle 7 day 1. The samples were drawn from a first-in-human, open-label, multicenter phase I dose-escalation trial of ivuxolimab. Adults with locally advanced or metastatic head and neck squamous cell, hepatocellular, melanoma or renal cell carcinoma were enrolled in the trial. Before TCR sequencing, CD4+ T cells and CD8+ T cells were sorted from peripheral blood as separate populations.

The CDR3 sequence holds 15 residues, the cysteine and phenylalanine included. CDR3 DNA is the only sequence kept; it has 45 bases, read in frame from the first base. According to the germline V gene, CDR1 reads MNHNS and CDR2 reads SASEGT. The V end gives up 10 bases and the J end 5 bases, leaving 10 bases in the junction not matched to a gene. With respect to this clone: The clone's antigen remains unknown. No base quality values were provided; no much bigger clone lies one nucleotide off.

Sequenced material: CD4+ or CD8+ T cells sorted from blood, taken in a trial of the OX40 agonist ivuxolimab. This receptor was obtained from an adult with an advanced solid tumor such as melanoma, head and neck, liver or kidney cancer. The chain is assembled from TRBV6-1 and TRBJ2-3, with TRBD1 identical over 12 junction bases. The bases read TGTGCCACTAGCCCGGGACAGGGGGCAATAGATACGCAGTATTTT. Its coded protein is CATSPGQGAIDTQYF.